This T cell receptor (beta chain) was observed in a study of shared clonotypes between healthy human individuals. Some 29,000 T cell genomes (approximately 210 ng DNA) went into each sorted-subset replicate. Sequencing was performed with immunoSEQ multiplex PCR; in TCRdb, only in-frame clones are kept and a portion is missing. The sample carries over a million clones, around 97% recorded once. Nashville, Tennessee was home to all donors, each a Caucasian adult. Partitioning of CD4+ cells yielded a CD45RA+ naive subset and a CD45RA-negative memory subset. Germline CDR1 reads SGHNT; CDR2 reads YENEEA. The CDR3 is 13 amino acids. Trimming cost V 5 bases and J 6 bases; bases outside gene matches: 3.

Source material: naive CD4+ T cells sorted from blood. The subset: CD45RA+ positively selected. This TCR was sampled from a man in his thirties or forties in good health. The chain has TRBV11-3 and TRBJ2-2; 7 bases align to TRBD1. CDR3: CASSRQGSGELFF. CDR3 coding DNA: TGTGCCAGCAGCCGACAGGGTTCCGGGGAGCTGTTTTTT.